The 9 T cell receptor beta chains reported below all come from one sample, sequenced in a study of T-cell reconstitution after alpha-beta-depleted transplantation in children. For TCRbeta, the library was prepared with unique molecular identifiers. TCRdb itself ran the PCR reads through MiXCR, one entry per CDR3 protein. The sample records some 500,000 distinct CDR3 sequences, about 17% being singletons. Sequencing was performed on PBMCs from the stem cell graft donor, taken from the stem cell graft. The origin of the receptors is a human donor who donated a stem cell graft to a child with acute lymphoblastic leukemia.

The CDR3 bases are TGTGCCAGCACCCCTAGCTCAAATGAGCAGTTCTTC. This sequence encodes CASTPSSNEQFF. The chain is built from TRBV12-3 or TRBV12-4 and TRBJ2-1; D is possibly TRBD2 (5 bases). The CDR3 is 12 residues long. Trimming removed 7 bases from V and 7 bases from J, with 11 bases in between.

The chain is built from TRBV6-2 or TRBV6-3 and TRBJ2-7; TRBD2 matches at 11 bases. Germline V gene data show CDR1 as MNHEY and CDR2 as SVGEGT. J was trimmed by 3 bases and V by 6 bases; bases with no gene match: 25. The CDR3 has 21 amino acids. DNA for the CDR3: TGTGCCAGCAGAAACCCGCGTCTTACTAGCGGGAGCTTGGCGGAATACTACGAGCAGTACTTC. The encoded protein is CASRNPRLTSGSLAEYYEQYF.

J is TRBJ2-3 and V is TRBV20-1; TRBD2 matches 8 bases. Germline V gives CDR1 DFQATT, CDR2 SNEGSKA (reference sequence). The CDR3 consists of 18 residues. The V and J ends lost 6 bases and 0 bases, in that order; junction bases with no gene match: 17. CDR3 in amino acids: CSARGWREVSTSTDTQYF. CDR3 in DNA: TGCAGTGCCCGTGGGTGGCGGGAGGTTTCTACTAGCACAGATACGCAGTATTTT.

The chain is built from TRBV24-1 and TRBJ2-1; D might be TRBD2 (6 bases). The CDR3 consists of 15 residues. Trimming took 4 bases from V and 2 from J, leaving 11 bases between them. The germline CDR1 and CDR2 sequences are KGHDR and SFDVKD. The DNA for the CDR3 is TGTGCCACCAGTGACCCGGGACTGACCTACAATGAGCAGTTCTTC. It is translated as CATSDPGLTYNEQFF.

The chain combines TRBV5-1 with TRBJ1-2, with a tentative D call TRBD1 (5 bases). With 0 bases removed from V and 7 bases from J, the gap between germline ends came to 10 bases. From germline, CDR1 is SGHRS and CDR2 YFSETQ. CDR3 size: 13 residues. The DNA of the CDR3 is TGCGCCAGCAGCTTGGTTCCAGGGCGTGGCTACACCTTC. Protein: CASSLVPGRGYTF. The full variable domain, with the rest looked up from reference TRBV5-1 and TRBJ1-2, is KAGVTQTPRYLIKTRGQQVTLSCSPISGHRSVSWYQQTPGQGLQFLFEYFSETQRNKGNFPGRFSGRQFSNSRSEMNVSTLELGDSALYLCASSLVPGRGYTFGSGTRLTVV.

This clonotype was seen a few times. This sequence joins TRBV5-1 and TRBJ2-7; 13 bases agree with TRBD2. Germline V gives CDR1 SGHRS, CDR2 YFSETQ. Losses at the gene ends were 0 bases for V and 8 bases for J; bases not matched to a gene: 5. The CDR3 contains 15 residues. CDR3 region: CASSLEGTSGEKQYF. In nucleotides, the CDR3 is TGCGCCAGCAGCTTGGAGGGGACTAGCGGGGAGAAGCAGTACTTC.

The chain joins TRBV11-1 to TRBJ2-6; 9 positions match TRBD2. Losses at the gene ends were 5 bases for V and 3 bases for J; bases not matched to a gene: 14. The CDR3 is made up of 19 amino acids. Germline lookup yields CDR1 SGHAT and CDR2 FQDESV (reference sequence). The CDR3 here is CASSPKPGIAGDGANVLTF. The CDR3 coding sequence is TGTGCCAGCAGCCCTAAACCTGGAATAGCGGGAGATGGGGCCAACGTCCTGACTTTC.

This clonotype was counted between two and nine times. CDR3 in amino acids: CASRALAGDTGELFF. In DNA form, the CDR3 reads TGCGCCAGCAGGGCACTAGCGGGAGACACCGGGGAGCTGTTTTTT. The V call is TRBV5-1, the J call TRBJ2-2, with 11 bases identical to TRBD2. In germline, CDR1 is SGHRS, CDR2 YFSETQ. The CDR3 extends over 15 amino acids. The trim removed 5 bases at V and 3 bases at J, leaving 3 bases unmatched.

This clonotype was observed a few times. The chain has TRBV12-3 or TRBV12-4 and TRBJ2-3; D not certain. This CDR3 region has 12 residues. Trimming took off 5 bases at V and 4 bases at J, with 7 bases between the two ends. CDR3 coding DNA: TGTGCCAGCAGTCGCGGATCAGATACGCAGTATTTT. It translates to CASSRGSDTQYF.